The sequence of this T cell receptor (beta chain) was determined in a study of T cells in Graves' hyperthyroidism and ophthalmopathy. General study results and limits: Most expanded thyroid clonotypes above 0.001 also appeared in blood.

Diagnostic assessment was based on clinical symptoms, serum thyroxine and TRAb, thyroid ultrasound and orbital computed tomography. Germline V lookup: CDR1 MGHDK, CDR2 SYGVNS. CDR3 length: 13 amino acids. The V end lost 0 bases, the J end lost 6 bases, and 8 bases lay between the germline ends. To note about this clonotype: No antigen is known for it.

It was RNA transcripts that yielded the amplified TCR beta CDR3 regions. With the HTBI primer set, the TCR CDR3 went through a first round of RT-PCR. TCRdb re-called the multiplex PCR reads with MiXCR, one entry per CDR3 protein. The sample holds more than 300,000 distinct CDR3 sequences, about a sixth seen once. This TCR came from a woman in her thirties with Graves' hyperthyroidism that later progressed to Graves' ophthalmopathy. The J gene is TRBJ1-1, the V gene TRBV25-1; D not resolved. Sample: blood. CDR3 in amino acids: CASSEYGGAEAFF. CDR3 DNA: TGTGCCAGCAGTGAATATGGTGGTGCTGAAGCTTTCTTT.